A single sample is the source of the 6 T cell receptor beta chains below, sequenced in a study of shared clonotypes between healthy human individuals. This table comes from immunoSEQ multiplex PCR, and its TCRdb copy is limited to in-frame clones, with some not included. The data show about half a million clones, roughly 80% seen once. The sample consisted of PBMCs. Every receptor here comes from a woman between 40 and 55 years old in good health. Some clones in this sample may be carry-over from other donors' samples.

CDR3 loop: CASSAGAGVAYNEQFF. The CDR3 region has the DNA TGTGCCAGCAGCGCCGGAGCGGGAGTTGCCTACAATGAGCAGTTCTTC. This chain uses TRBV9 with TRBJ2-1; TRBD2 matches at 8 bases. The CDR3 loop spans 16 amino acids. The germline CDR1 and CDR2 sequences are SGDLS and YYNGEE. The V segment lost 3 bases and the J segment 2 bases; nucleotides outside the gene matches: 7.

V and J are TRBV4-1 and TRBJ1-5; 7 bases agree with TRBD1. This CDR3 comprises 14 residues. Germline V gene data show CDR1 as MGHRA and CDR2 as YSYEKL. J lost 6 bases, V lost 1 base, and 3 bases had no gene match. The CDR3 nucleotides read TGCGCCAGCAGCCAAGGACAGGGCAGTCAGCCCCAGCATTTT. Encoded protein: CASSQGQGSQPQHF.

By sample share, this clone is medium-sized (0.01 to 0.1%). Different DNA sequences within this sample yield the same CDR3. The V call is TRBV19, the J call TRBJ2-1; 11 positions match TRBD2. The trim removed 4 bases at V and 6 bases at J, leaving 5 bases unmatched. Looked up from germline, CDR1 is LNHDA and CDR2 is SQIVND (reference sequence). The CDR3 sequence is 15 residues long. CDR3 amino acids: CASSRLAGGFNEQFF. The CDR3 DNA follows: TGTGCCAGTAGTAGGCTAGCGGGAGGTTTCAATGAGCAGTTCTTC.

V and J are TRBV6-4 and TRBJ2-3; TRBD2 matches at 10 bases. The CDR3 has 15 amino acids. From germline, CDR1 is MRHNA and CDR2 SNTAGT. After removal of 4 bases from V and 4 bases from J, the junction contained 5 bases not matched to a gene. CDR3 sequence (DNA): TGTGCCAGCAGTGTGGAAGCGGGAGGGCCAGATACGCAGTATTTT. This translates into CASSVEAGGPDTQYF.

This clone has a single count. V usage is TRBV19 and J usage is TRBJ2-7; either TRBD1 or TRBD2 may fit D (5 bases each). The CDR3 loop spans 17 amino acids. V was clipped by 3 bases and J by 2 bases, with 20 bases between them. The germline gives CDR1 LNHDA, CDR2 SQIVND (reference sequence). CDR3 nucleotide sequence: TGTGCCAGTAGTATGAAGAGGGGACCGAGTCTAACCTACGAGCAGTACTTC. This gives the protein CASSMKRGPSLTYEQYF.

The chain has TRBV2 and TRBJ1-1; 8 nucleotides line up with TRBD1. The V segment lost 6 bases and the J segment 5 bases; nucleotides outside the gene matches: 8. CDR1 and CDR2 (germline): SNHLY, FYNNEI. This CDR3 has 14 residues. The chain's CDR3 is CASRLDRGDTEAFF. For the CDR3, the DNA is TGTGCCAGCAGGCTCGACAGGGGTGATACTGAAGCTTTCTTT.